A selection of T cell receptor beta chains follows, all from one sample in a study of sequential checkpoint blockade in melanoma. Clones were read by immunoSEQ multiplex PCR, and TCRdb kept only the in-frame ones, dropping some. Of around 9,900 clones listed, roughly 24% were seen once; the top ten hold roughly a tenth. This material consisted of tumor tissue (inferred from file names), taken from a patient given nivolumab and ipilimumab in sequence. The receptor set was obtained from a human donor with melanoma. CDR3s include the opening cysteine and the closing phenylalanine or tryptophan. Fields, in order: CDR3 DNA, CDR3 protein, D gene, J gene, clone size, V gene. D genes are given only for firm matches. A row's size may be missing; if present it is once, few, many or a size class.

TGTGCCAGCAGTTTGTTAGCGGGGGGCTACAATGAGCAGTTCTTC CASSLLAGGYNEQFF TRBD2 TRBJ2-1 few TRBV27
TGTGCCAGCTCACCACCGACAGGGGGCGACGTAGGGGATACGCAGTATTTT CASSPPTGGDVGDTQYF TRBD1 TRBJ2-3 - TRBV18
TGTGCCAGCAGCTTATCCATATGGGCTGACAGGGCATTCTCTGAAGCTTTCTTT CASSLSIWADRAFSEAFF TRBD1 TRBJ1-1 many TRBV11-3
TGTGCCAGCAGCTTTGAGGGCAACACTGAAGCTTTCTTT CASSFEGNTEAFF - TRBJ1-1 - TRBV7-4
TGCGCCAGCAGTGTTGATAGCGGGGGGTCGGGGGAGCAGTACTTC CASSVDSGGSGEQYF TRBD2 TRBJ2-7 - TRBV10-2
TGTGCCAGTAAAAGGGATCGGAACACAGATACGCAGTATTTT CASKRDRNTDTQYF - TRBJ2-3 - TRBV19
TGTGCCAGCAGCTTTGGGACTCCCGGGGCCAACGTCCTGACTTTC CASSFGTPGANVLTF - TRBJ2-6 few TRBV11-3
TGTGCCAGCAGCTACAGGGAGACAGAGCGCAATCAGCCCCAGCATTTT CASSYRETERNQPQHF - TRBJ1-5 - TRBV11-3
TGCGCCAGCAGCTTGACGGGACAGGGGGCTCTAGAAGCTTTCTTT CASSLTGQGALEAFF TRBD1 TRBJ1-1 - TRBV5-1
TGTGCCAGCAGGTACTACACCGGGGAGCTGTTTTTT CASRYYTGELFF - TRBJ2-2 few TRBV9
TGCGCCAGCAGCTTCGGGCAATTGGTAACTGAAGCTTTCTTT CASSFGQLVTEAFF - TRBJ1-1 few TRBV5-1
TGTGCCAGCAGTTTGGGTGTGTGGGGTGGGAGGGAAAACATTCAGTACTTC CASSLGVWGGRENIQYF TRBD2 TRBJ2-4 - TRBV28
TGCGCCACCACCCTATATGACAGTCCCTCTGGGGCCAACGTCCTGACTTTC CATTLYDSPSGANVLTF - TRBJ2-6 - TRBV5-1
TGCGCCAGCAGCCAAGCCGGATTAACCTCACCCCTCCACTTT CASSQAGLTSPLHF - TRBJ1-6 few TRBV23-1
TGTGCCAGCAGGTTTAGCGGGGAGGATACGCAGTATTTT CASRFSGEDTQYF TRBD2 TRBJ2-3 many TRBV7-1
TGTGCCATCGCTGAGGGGATAGCCTACGAGCAGTACTTC CAIAEGIAYEQYF - TRBJ2-7 - TRBV6-8
TGTGCCAGCTCATCTGACGGACTAAAGCCCCAGCATTTT CASSSDGLKPQHF - TRBJ1-5 - TRBV18
TGTGCCAGCAGTTTGCGGGATAATTCACCCCTCCACTTT CASSLRDNSPLHF - TRBJ1-6 medium-sized TRBV28
TGTGCCAGCAGCTTAGATGGTTACAATGAGCAGTTCTTC CASSLDGYNEQFF - TRBJ2-1 - TRBV7-4
TGTGCCAGCAGCTTGGCGCAAGGGGTAGCCAACACAGATACGCAGTATTTT CASSLAQGVANTDTQYF - TRBJ2-3 many TRBV11-3
TGTGCCAGCAGCTTGGTGTCCAGTTCTGAGGTCTGGGCCGGGGAGCTGTTTTTT CASSLVSSSEVWAGELFF - TRBJ2-2 - TRBV11-3
TGTGCCATCAGCCCCGGTGACTCTGGGGCCAACGTCCTGACTTTC CAISPGDSGANVLTF - TRBJ2-6 - TRBV6-8
TGTGCCAGCTCACCAAGGGACAGTCCGGGAGGGACCCAGTACTTC CASSPRDSPGGTQYF - TRBJ2-5 - TRBV18
TGCGCCAGCAGCTTGGATTCGGGCTCCGGGGAGCTGTTTTTT CASSLDSGSGELFF - TRBJ2-2 few TRBV5-1
TGTGCCAGCAGTTCACTGCAGAGTCAGCCCCAGCATTTT CASSSLQSQPQHF - TRBJ1-5 - TRBV6-8
TGTGCCAGCAGCCGGGACCGCTACTACGAGCAGTACTTC CASSRDRYYEQYF - TRBJ2-7 - TRBV6-8
TGTGCCAGTAGTCCGAGGGCTAGCGGGGGGGCCTACAATGAGCAGTTCTTC CASSPRASGGAYNEQFF TRBD2 TRBJ2-1 - TRBV19
TGTGCCAGCTCACCCGCCCCGGGGGCGGACACTGAAGCTTTCTTT CASSPAPGADTEAFF - TRBJ1-1 few TRBV18
TGTGCCAGTAGTATAGATCGCAGGCACTTAAGCAATCAGCCCCAGCATTTT CASSIDRRHLSNQPQHF - TRBJ1-5 - TRBV19
TGTGCCAGCAGCATAGTGGGAAACCTCGGGACAATGCAGACCCAGTACTTC CASSIVGNLGTMQTQYF - TRBJ2-5 many TRBV11-3
TGTGCCAGCAGTTTCCCCGCTTCGTGGCCCCAGCATTTT CASSFPASWPQHF - TRBJ1-5 few TRBV28
TGTGCCAGTAGTATTAAGGGAGGGGCCAAAAACATTCAGTACTTC CASSIKGGAKNIQYF TRBD2 TRBJ2-4 few TRBV19
TGTGCCAGCAGCTTAGACCGCTTTCCCTACGAGCAGTACTTC CASSLDRFPYEQYF - TRBJ2-7 few TRBV11-3
TGTGCCAGCAGCACGACTAGCTGGGCTCCGGGCGAGCAGTACTTC CASSTTSWAPGEQYF TRBD2 TRBJ2-7 - TRBV6-8
TGTGCCAGCAGTTTAGCGGGGGACAGGACCTACGAGCAGTACTTC CASSLAGDRTYEQYF - TRBJ2-7 few TRBV28
TGTGCCAGCAGCTTGGAAAGGACAGGGGGCAAATACGAGCAGTACTTC CASSLERTGGKYEQYF TRBD1 TRBJ2-7 few TRBV11-3
TGTGCCATCAGTCTTACAGGGGGCGCATATGGCTACACCTTC CAISLTGGAYGYTF TRBD1 TRBJ1-2 few TRBV6-8